The clone carrying this T cell receptor beta chain was detected only once. The entry originates in a study of shared clonotypes between healthy human individuals. Authors' data handling: ImmunoSEQ only sent back junction sequences with no quality scores, so filtering was done differently. TCRdb's copy holds only in-frame clones and misses some; the assay was immunoSEQ multiplex PCR. V and J calls and clone size are copied from that table; D and trimming were computed from the DNA. The sample yields about half a million clones, about 84% seen once. Trimming cost V 5 bases and J 1 base, with 13 bases left between them. The CDR3 has 14 residues. Germline CDR1 reads SGHRS; CDR2 reads YFSETQ.

The chain links TRBV5-1 to TRBJ2-7; D may be TRBD2 (5 bases). This receptor was identified in a woman in her thirties or forties in good health. Some clones in this sample may be carry-over from other donors' samples. Sequencing used PBMCs. The CDR3 reads CASSGSDPSYEQYF. In nucleotides, the CDR3 is TGCGCCAGCAGTGGGAGCGATCCTTCCTACGAGCAGTACTTC.